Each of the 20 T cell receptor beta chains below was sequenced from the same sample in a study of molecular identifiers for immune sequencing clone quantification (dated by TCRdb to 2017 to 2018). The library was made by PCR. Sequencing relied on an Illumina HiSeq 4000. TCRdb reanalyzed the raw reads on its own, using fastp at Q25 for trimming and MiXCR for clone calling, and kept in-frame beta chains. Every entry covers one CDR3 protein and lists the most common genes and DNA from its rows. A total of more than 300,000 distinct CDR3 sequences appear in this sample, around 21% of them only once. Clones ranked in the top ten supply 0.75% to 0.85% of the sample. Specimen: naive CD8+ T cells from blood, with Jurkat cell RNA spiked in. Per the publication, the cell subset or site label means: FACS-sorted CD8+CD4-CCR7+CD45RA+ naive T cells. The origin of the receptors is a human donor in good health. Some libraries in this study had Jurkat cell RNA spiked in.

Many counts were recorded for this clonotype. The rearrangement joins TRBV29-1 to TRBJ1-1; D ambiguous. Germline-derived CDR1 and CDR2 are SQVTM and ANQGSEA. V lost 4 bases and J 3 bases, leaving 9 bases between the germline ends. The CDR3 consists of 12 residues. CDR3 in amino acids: CSVVAEDTEAFF. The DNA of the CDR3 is TGCAGCGTTGTGGCCGAGGACACTGAAGCTTTCTTT.

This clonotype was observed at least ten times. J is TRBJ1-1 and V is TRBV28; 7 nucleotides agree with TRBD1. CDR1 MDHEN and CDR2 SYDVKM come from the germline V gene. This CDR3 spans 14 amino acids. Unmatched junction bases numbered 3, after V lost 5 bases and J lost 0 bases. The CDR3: CASSRGQMNTEAFF. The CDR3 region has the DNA TGTGCCAGCAGTAGGGGACAGATGAACACTGAAGCTTTCTTT. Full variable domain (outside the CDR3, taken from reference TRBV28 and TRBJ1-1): DVKVTQSSRYLVKRTGEKVFLECVQDMDHENMFWYRQDPGLGLRLIYFSYDVKMKEKGDIPEGYSVSREKKERFSLILESASTNQTSMYLCASSRGQMNTEAFFGQGTRLTVV.

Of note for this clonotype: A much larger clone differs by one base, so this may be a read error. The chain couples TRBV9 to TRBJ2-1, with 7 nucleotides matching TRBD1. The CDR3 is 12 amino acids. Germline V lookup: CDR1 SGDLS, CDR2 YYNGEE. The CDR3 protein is CTSSAGTAEQFF. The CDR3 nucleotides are TGTACCAGCAGCGCCGGGACAGCTGAGCAGTTCTTC.

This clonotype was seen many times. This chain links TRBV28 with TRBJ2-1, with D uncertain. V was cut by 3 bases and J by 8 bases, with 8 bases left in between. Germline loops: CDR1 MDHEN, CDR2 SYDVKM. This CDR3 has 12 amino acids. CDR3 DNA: TGTGCCAGCAGTTTTCTAGGCGATGAGCAGTTCTTC. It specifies CASSFLGDEQFF.

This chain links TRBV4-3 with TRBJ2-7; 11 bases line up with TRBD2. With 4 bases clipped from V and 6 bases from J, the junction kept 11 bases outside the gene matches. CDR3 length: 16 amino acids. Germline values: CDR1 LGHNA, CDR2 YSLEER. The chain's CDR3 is CASSPRTGLAGGEQYF. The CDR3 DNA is TGCGCCAGCAGCCCGAGAACGGGGCTAGCGGGAGGCGAGCAGTACTTC.

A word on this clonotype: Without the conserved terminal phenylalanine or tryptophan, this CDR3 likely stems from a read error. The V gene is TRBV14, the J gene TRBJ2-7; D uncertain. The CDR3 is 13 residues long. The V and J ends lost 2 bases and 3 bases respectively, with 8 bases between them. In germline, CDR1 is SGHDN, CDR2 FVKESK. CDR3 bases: TGTGCCAGCAGCCAATCAGTGAGCTACGAGCAGTACCTC. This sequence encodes CASSQSVSYEQYL.

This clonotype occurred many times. CDR3 coding DNA: TGTGCCAGCAGCTTATACGGGGCCAACACCGGGGAGCTGTTTTTT. This sequence encodes CASSLYGANTGELFF. The genes are TRBV7-8 and TRBJ2-2, with D perhaps assigned TRBD1 or TRBD2 (5 bases each). V was cut by 2 bases and J by 2 bases, with 9 bases left in between. Germline V gives CDR1 SGHVS, CDR2 FQNEAQ. CDR3 size: 15 residues.

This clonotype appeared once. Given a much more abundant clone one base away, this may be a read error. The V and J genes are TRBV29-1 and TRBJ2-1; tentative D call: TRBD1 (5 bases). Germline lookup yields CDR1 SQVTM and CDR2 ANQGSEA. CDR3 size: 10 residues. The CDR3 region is CSADRNERFF. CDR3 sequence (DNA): TGCAGCGCCGACAGAAATGAGCGGTTCTTC.

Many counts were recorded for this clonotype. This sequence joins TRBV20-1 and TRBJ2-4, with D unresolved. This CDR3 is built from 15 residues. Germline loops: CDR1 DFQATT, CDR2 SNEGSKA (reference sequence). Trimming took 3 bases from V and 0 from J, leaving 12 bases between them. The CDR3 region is CSASRPDLAKNIQYF. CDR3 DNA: TGCAGTGCTAGTAGGCCGGACCTAGCCAAAAACATTCAGTACTTC.

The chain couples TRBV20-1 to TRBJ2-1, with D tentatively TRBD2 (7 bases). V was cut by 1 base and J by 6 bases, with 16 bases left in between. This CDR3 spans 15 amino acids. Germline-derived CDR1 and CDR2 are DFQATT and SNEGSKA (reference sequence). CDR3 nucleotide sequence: TGCAGTGCTAGAGTATGGAGGGAGGGGGGCAATGAGCAGTTCTTC. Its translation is CSARVWREGGNEQFF.

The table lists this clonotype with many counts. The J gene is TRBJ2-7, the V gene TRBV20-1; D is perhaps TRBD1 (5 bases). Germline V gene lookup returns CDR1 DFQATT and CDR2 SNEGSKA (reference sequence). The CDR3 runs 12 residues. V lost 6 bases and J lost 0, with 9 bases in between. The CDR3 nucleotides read TGCAGTGCGACAGCCAGCTCCTACGAGCAGTACTTC. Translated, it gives CSATASSYEQYF.

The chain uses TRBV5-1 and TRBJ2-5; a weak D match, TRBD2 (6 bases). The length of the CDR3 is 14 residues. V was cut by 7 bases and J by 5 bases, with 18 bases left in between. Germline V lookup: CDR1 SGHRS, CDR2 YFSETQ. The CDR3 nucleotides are TGCGCCAGCGGCCCCGCGGAGGGTGGGGAGACCCAGTACTTC. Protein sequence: CASGPAEGGETQYF.

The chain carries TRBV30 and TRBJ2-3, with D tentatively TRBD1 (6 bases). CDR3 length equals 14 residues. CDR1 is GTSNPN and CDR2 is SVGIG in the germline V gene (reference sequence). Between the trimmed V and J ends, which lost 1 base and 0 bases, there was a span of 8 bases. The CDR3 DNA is TGTGCCTGGAGTGACGGACAGAGCACAGATACGCAGTATTTT. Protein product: CAWSDGQSTDTQYF. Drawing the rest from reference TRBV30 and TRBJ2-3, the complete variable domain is SQTIHQWPATLVQPVGSPLSLECTVEGTSNPNLYWYRQAAGRGLQLLFYSVGIGQISSEVPQNLSASRPQDRQFILSSKKLLLSDSGFYLCAWSDGQSTDTQYFGPGTRLTVL.

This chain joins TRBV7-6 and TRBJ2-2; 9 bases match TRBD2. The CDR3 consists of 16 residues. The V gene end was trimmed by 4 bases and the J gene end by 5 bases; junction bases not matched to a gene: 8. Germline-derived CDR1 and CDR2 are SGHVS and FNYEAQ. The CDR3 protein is CASSSTRSGGTGELFF. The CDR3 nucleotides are TGTGCCAGCAGCTCCACTCGGAGCGGGGGGACCGGGGAGCTGTTTTTT.

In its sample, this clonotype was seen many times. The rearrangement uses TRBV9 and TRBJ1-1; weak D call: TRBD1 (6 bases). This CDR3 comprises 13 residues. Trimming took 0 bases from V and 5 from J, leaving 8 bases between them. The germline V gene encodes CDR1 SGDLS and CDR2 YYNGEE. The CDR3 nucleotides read TGTGCCAGCAGCGTAGGGGGGCAGACTGAAGCTTTCTTT. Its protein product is CASSVGGQTEAFF.

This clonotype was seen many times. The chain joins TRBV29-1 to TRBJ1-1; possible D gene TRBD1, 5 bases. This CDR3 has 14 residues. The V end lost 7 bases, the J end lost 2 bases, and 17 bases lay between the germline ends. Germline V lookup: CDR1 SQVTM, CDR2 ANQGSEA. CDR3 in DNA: TGCAGCGGGGCCTTCCGGGGGGGAAACACTGAAGCTTTCTTT. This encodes CSGAFRGGNTEAFF.

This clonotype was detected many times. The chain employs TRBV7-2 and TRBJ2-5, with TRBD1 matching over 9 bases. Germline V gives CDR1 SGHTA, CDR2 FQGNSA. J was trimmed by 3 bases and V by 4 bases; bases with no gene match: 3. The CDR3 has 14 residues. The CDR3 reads CASSSGQGEETQYF. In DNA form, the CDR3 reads TGTGCCAGCAGCTCGGGACAGGGAGAAGAGACCCAGTACTTC.

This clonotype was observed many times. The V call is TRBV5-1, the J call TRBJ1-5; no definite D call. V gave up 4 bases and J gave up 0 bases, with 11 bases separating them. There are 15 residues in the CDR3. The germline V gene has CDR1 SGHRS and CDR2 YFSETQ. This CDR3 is CASSPAPGSNQPQHF. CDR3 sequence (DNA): TGCGCCAGCAGCCCCGCTCCGGGTAGCAATCAGCCCCAGCATTTT.

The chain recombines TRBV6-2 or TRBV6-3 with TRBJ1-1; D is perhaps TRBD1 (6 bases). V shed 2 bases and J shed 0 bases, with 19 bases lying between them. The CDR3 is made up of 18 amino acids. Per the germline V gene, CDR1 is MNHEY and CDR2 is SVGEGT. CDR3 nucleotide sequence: TGTGCCAGCAGTTACCCGACAGGATTCATAGCATTGAACACTGAAGCTTTCTTT. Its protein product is CASSYPTGFIALNTEAFF.

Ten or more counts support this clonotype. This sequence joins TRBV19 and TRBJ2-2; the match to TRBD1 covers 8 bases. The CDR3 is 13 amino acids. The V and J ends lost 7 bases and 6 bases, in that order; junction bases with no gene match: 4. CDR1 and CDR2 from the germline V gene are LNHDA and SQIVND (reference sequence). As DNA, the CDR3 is TGTGCCAGTAATCCAGGGGGCGCCGGGGAGCTGTTTTTT. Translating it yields CASNPGGAGELFF.